These 12 T cell receptor beta chains originate from one sample sequenced in a study of control samples from healthy donors and cancer patients. Assay used: immunoSEQ multiplex PCR; TCRdb lists only in-frame clones, some missing. The sample includes over 100,000 clones, 75% to 95% of them seen just once. Source material: blood. All receptors come from a middle-aged man in good health.

The chain couples TRBV5-8 to TRBJ2-5, with TRBD2 as a possible D gene (6 bases). The CDR3 extends over 14 amino acids. Trimming took 4 bases from V and 2 from J, leaving 12 bases between them. CDR1 is SGHTS and CDR2 is YDEGEE in the germline V gene. CDR3 in amino acids: CASSAGGTQETQYF. Here the CDR3 DNA reads TGTGCCAGCAGCGCCGGGGGAACACAAGAGACCCAGTACTTC.

The rearrangement links TRBV9 to TRBJ2-7; maybe TRBD1 (6 bases). CDR3 length: 15 amino acids. CDR1 is SGDLS and CDR2 is YYNGEE in the germline V gene. V lost 4 bases and J lost 5, with 19 bases in between. For the CDR3, the DNA is TGTGCCAGCAGCCCCCCCCACAGGGACCCCCACGAGCAGTACTTC. Amino acids: CASSPPHRDPHEQYF.

The chain links TRBV2 to TRBJ1-1, with a tentative D call TRBD1 (5 bases). CDR1 and CDR2 from the germline V gene are SNHLY and FYNNEI. The CDR3 has 14 amino acids. V lost 6 bases, J lost 0 bases, and 11 bases lay in between. DNA for the CDR3: TGTGCCAGCAGCCTGACAGTCATGAACACTGAAGCTTTCTTT. Translated, it gives CASSLTVMNTEAFF.

This clone appeared once. The chain uses TRBV28 and TRBJ1-5; D is unclear. Germline CDR1 reads MDHEN; CDR2 reads SYDVKM. V was cut by 5 bases and J by 2 bases, with 10 bases left in between. The CDR3 length is 14 residues. CDR3 DNA sequence: TGTGCCAGCAGTGTTAGGCTCGGCAATCAGCCCCAGCATTTT. Its protein is CASSVRLGNQPQHF.

This sequence joins TRBV19 and TRBJ1-5, with unresolved D. V shed 4 bases and J shed 11 bases, with 15 bases lying between them. Germline lookup yields CDR1 LNHDA and CDR2 SQIVND (reference sequence). This CDR3 comprises 13 residues. The CDR3 region is CASSTPSTFAQHF. Written as DNA, the CDR3 is TGTGCCAGTAGTACGCCCAGCACCTTCGCCCAGCATTTT.

The rearrangement uses TRBV7-6 and TRBJ2-3, with D perhaps matching TRBD1 or TRBD2 (5 bases each). V was pared by 5 bases and J by 4 bases, with 16 bases between. Germline assignment: CDR1 SGHVS and CDR2 FNYEAQ. The CDR3 spans 15 residues. CDR3 loop: CASSLGAADADTQYF. CDR3 nucleotides: TGTGCCAGCAGCCTCGGGGCAGCAGACGCAGATACGCAGTATTTT. The full variable domain, its missing parts supplied by reference TRBV7-6 and TRBJ2-3, is GAGVSQSPRYKVTKRGQDVALRCDPISGHVSLYWYRQALGQGPEFLTYFNYEAQQDKSGLPNDRFSAERPEGSISTLTIQRTEQRDSAMYRCASSLGAADADTQYFGPGTRLTVL.

The V call is TRBV6-5, the J call TRBJ2-1; D is unresolved. Trimming stripped 2 bases from V and 6 bases from J, with 14 bases between. The CDR3 sequence is 15 residues long. Germline V CDR1 and CDR2: MNHEY, SVGAGI. DNA of the CDR3: TGTGCCAGCAGTTACCGAACTGGGTTTTCCAATGAGCAGTTCTTC. Amino acids: CASSYRTGFSNEQFF.

The V gene is TRBV6-5, the J gene TRBJ2-2, with a possible D match to TRBD1 (6 bases). CDR3 length: 15 amino acids. The germline V gene encodes CDR1 MNHEY and CDR2 SVGAGI. Trimming cost V 5 bases and J 1 base, with 11 bases left between them. CDR3 sequence reads: CASSQGFGNTGELFF. The CDR3 coding sequence is TGTGCCAGCAGTCAGGGGTTCGGGAACACCGGGGAGCTGTTTTTT.

This clone was observed once. The chain carries TRBV30 and TRBJ1-2; D not resolved. V was pared by 6 bases and J by 4 bases, with 12 bases between. The CDR3 consists of 12 residues. Germline CDR1 is GTSNPN and CDR2 is SVGIG (reference sequence). As DNA, the CDR3 is TGTGCCTGCCAAGAAGGTAGCTATGGCTACACCTTC. This sequence encodes CACQEGSYGYTF.

The rearrangement uses TRBV6-1 and TRBJ1-6; D call uncertain. Germline V CDR1 and CDR2: MNHNS, SASEGT. V dropped 4 bases and J dropped 2 bases, with 12 bases sitting between them. This CDR3 is 16 amino acids long. The CDR3 spells CASSATGGTYNSPLHF. Here the CDR3 DNA reads TGTGCCAGCAGTGCGACGGGAGGGACCTATAATTCACCCCTCCACTTT.

This chain joins TRBV18 and TRBJ1-6; unclear D gene. Germline lookup yields CDR1 KGHSH and CDR2 LQKENI. Trimming shortened V by 6 bases and J by 10 bases, and 13 bases separated the two germline ends. The CDR3 length is 13 residues. Here the CDR3 reads CASSREVASPLHF. CDR3 DNA sequence: TGTGCCAGCTCCCGGGAAGTCGCCTCACCCCTCCACTTT.

The CDR3 here is CASSLPGGSPYNEQFF. The CDR3 coding sequence is TGTGCCAGCAGCTTACCGGGGGGTTCCCCATACAATGAGCAGTTCTTC. The chain carries TRBV7-2 and TRBJ2-1; the match to TRBD2 covers 7 bases. Germline loops: CDR1 SGHTA, CDR2 FQGNSA. Trimming at V came to 2 bases and at J to 4 bases, leaving 8 bases not matched to a gene. The CDR3 has 16 amino acids.